This TCR beta chain was sequenced in a study of spatial heterogeneity in lung cancer. Study at large: Correlation of TCR transcript counts in tumor regions with a T cell module score from matched bulk RNA-seq was strong.

Whole-study findings and limits: It was found that expanded intratumoral alpha and beta TCR counts tracked tumor mutation counts. As ubiquitous and regional nonsynonymous mutations varied, counts of ubiquitous and regional expanded TCRs tracked them, respectively.

This sample's time point: sample taken at primary tumor resection. No cells were sorted before sequencing. The whole RNA sequenced was extracted from tumor, nontumor lung or frozen PBMC. The CDR3 has 13 residues. Trimming removed 3 bases at V and 7 bases at J, with 9 bases between. Germline V gene data show CDR1 as MNHEY and CDR2 as SMNVEV (reference sequence). This clonotype was recorded many times. The antigen is undetermined. TCRdb processed the 5' RACE reads anew with MiXCR; each CDR3 protein has one entry. The sample has about 27,000 distinct CDR3 sequences, around 7% seen once. This TCR was sampled from a male donor with early-stage non-small cell lung cancer. The sequencing here drew on lung tumor tissue, taken at surgery. The rearrangement links TRBV27 to TRBJ2-2; the D is unclear. The CDR3 bases are TGTGCCAGCAGTTTGTTGGCGTTCGGGGAGCTGTTTTTT. Its protein is CASSLLAFGELFF.